Listed below are T cell receptor beta chains from one sample, sequenced in a study of graft-versus-host responses after intestinal transplantation. Sequencing used immunoSEQ multiplex PCR; TCRdb keeps in-frame clones, though not all of them. This sample has approximately 110,000 clones, with approximately 94% found just once. Which antigens these TCRs recognize remains unknown. Specimen: unstimulated CD4+ T cells sorted from spleen or lymph node cells, collected before transplant. The receptors shown here come from a human donor who was the organ donor for an intestinal transplant. CDR3s include the opening cysteine and the closing phenylalanine or tryptophan. D genes are given only for firm matches. The size of a clone is reported for some rows only, either as once, few or many, or as a class for expanded clones.

TRBV25-1,TRBD2,TRBJ2-7,-,TGTGCCAGCAGTGAATACCGACTTCCGGGACTAGCAGCCTACGAGCAGTACTTC,CASSEYRLPGLAAYEQYF
TRBV7-2,TRBD1,TRBJ1-3,-,TGTGCCAGCAGCTTATACGGGACAGACTCTGGAAACACCATATATTTT,CASSLYGTDSGNTIYF
TRBV29-1,TRBD1,TRBJ2-6,-,TGCAGCGTTTACCCGGGACAGATCTCTGGGGCCAACGTCCTGACTTTC,CSVYPGQISGANVLTF
TRBV7-2,TRBD2,TRBJ2-1,-,TGTGCCAGCAGCACACGGAGGACTAGCGGGGGCAATGAGCAGTTCTTC,CASSTRRTSGGNEQFF
TRBV29-1,-,TRBJ2-7,-,TGCAGCGTTGATGTAGGGACTCAGAGCCCCTACGAGCAGTACTTC,CSVDVGTQSPYEQYF
TRBV30,-,TRBJ2-4,-,TGTGCCTGGAGCCACGGGGAGTTCGAAAACATTCAGTACTTC,CAWSHGEFENIQYF
TRBV21-1,-,TRBJ2-1,-,TGTGCCAGCAGCGTCAGGGGGGGAGTAGACAATGAGCAGTTCTTC,CASSVRGGVDNEQFF
TRBV19,-,TRBJ1-4,few,TGTGCCAGTAGTATCAGGGAGGGGAAACTGTTTTTT,CASSIREGKLFF
TRBV29-1,-,TRBJ2-1,once,TGCAGCTCTGGTCGGGCGGGGATCTACAATGAGCAGTTCTTC,CSSGRAGIYNEQFF
TRBV7-9,-,TRBJ2-5,-,TGTGCCAGCAGCACCCTGTCAGGGCCCCAAGAGACCCAGTACTTC,CASSTLSGPQETQYF
TRBV10-1,-,TRBJ2-3,-,TGCGCCAGCAGTAGGGCTAGCACAGATACGCAGTATTTT,CASSRASTDTQYF
TRBV11-2,-,TRBJ2-3,-,TGTGCCAGCAGCTTAGTCAGGGGCACAGATACGCAGTATTTT,CASSLVRGTDTQYF
TRBV30,TRBD1,TRBJ1-2,-,TGTGCCTGGAGTCCGGGACAGCTATTCTATGGCTACACCTTC,CAWSPGQLFYGYTF
TRBV11-2,-,TRBJ1-2,-,TGTGCCAGCAGCTTTGAGCCAAATCTCATTCACTATGGCTACACCTTC,CASSFEPNLIHYGYTF
TRBV6-5,TRBD2,TRBJ2-5,once,TGTGCCAGCAGTTACAGGCTAGCGGGAGGGGGGGAGACCCAGTACTTC,CASSYRLAGGGETQYF
TRBV29-1,-,TRBJ2-3,-,TGCAGCGTTGAGGCATATGAATTGAGTACAGATACGCAGTATTTT,CSVEAYELSTDTQYF
TRBV5-1,TRBD1,TRBJ1-2,-,TGCGCCAGCAGCTTGGAACAGGGGTCCTATGGCTACACCTTC,CASSLEQGSYGYTF
TRBV6-5,-,TRBJ1-3,-,TGTGCCAGCAGTTACTCGTCCAGGGCTGGAAACACCATATATTTT,CASSYSSRAGNTIYF
TRBV6-6,-,TRBJ2-7,once,TGTGCCAGCAGTTATCTCGGGGTAGGACACTACGAGCAGTACTTC,CASSYLGVGHYEQYF
TRBV6-1,-,TRBJ1-2,-,TGTGCCAGCAGTGATTACGGCTACACCTTC,CASSDYGYTF
TRBV5-1,TRBD1,TRBJ2-2,-,TGCGCCAGCAGAGGACAGGGAAAAAACACCGGGGAGCTGTTTTTT,CASRGQGKNTGELFF
TRBV9,TRBD2,TRBJ2-7,-,TGTGCCAGCAGCGTAGGTGGGACTAGCGCAGAGCAGTACTTC,CASSVGGTSAEQYF
TRBV7-6,-,TRBJ2-5,-,TGTGCCAGCACCCTCTTAGGGGGGGGCGAGACCCAGTACTTC,CASTLLGGGETQYF
TRBV6-4,-,TRBJ2-2,-,TGTGCCAGCAGTGCCGGTAGGGGCACCGGGGAGCTGTTTTTT,CASSAGRGTGELFF
TRBV28,-,TRBJ1-1,-,TGTGCCAGCAGGTTTAGCCGACAGAACACTGAAGCTTTCTTT,CASRFSRQNTEAFF
TRBV7-2,-,TRBJ2-2,-,TGTGCCAGCAGCTTAGTTACGGGGGCAGTGGGCACCGGGGAGCTGTTTTTT,CASSLVTGAVGTGELFF
TRBV20-1,-,TRBJ2-1,-,TGCAGTGCAAGAGTATGGAATGAGCAGTTCTTC,CSARVWNEQFF
TRBV30,-,TRBJ1-4,-,TGTGCCTGGACCCGGGACCGTGCAACTAATGAAAAACTGTTTTTT,CAWTRDRATNEKLFF
TRBV11-3,-,TRBJ2-1,-,TGTGCCAGCAGCTTCCGCGCCCATCTACAGGGGAGGAATGAGCAGTTCTTC,CASSFRAHLQGRNEQFF
TRBV15,-,TRBJ1-4,-,TGTGCCACCAGCAGAAAATGGGATGAAAAACTGTTTTTT,CATSRKWDEKLFF
TRBV10-1,TRBD2,TRBJ2-1,-,TGCGCCAGCAGTGGGACTAGCGGGAAGTACAATGAGCAGTTCTTC,CASSGTSGKYNEQFF
TRBV25-1,TRBD2,TRBJ2-7,-,TGTGCCAGCACTCCGGGGGGACTGGGGGAGCAGTACTTC,CASTPGGLGEQYF
TRBV23-1,-,TRBJ2-3,-,TGCGCCAGCAGTCTTCGACTCACAGATACGCAGTATTTT,CASSLRLTDTQYF
TRBV19,TRBD2,TRBJ2-2,-,TGTGCCAGTAGTATAGAACTAGCGGGAGGAGGCGGGGAGCTGTTTTTT,CASSIELAGGGGELFF
TRBV19,TRBD2,TRBJ2-1,-,TGTGCCAGTAGTATAGCCCGGGGGGCCTACAATGAGCAGTTCTTC,CASSIARGAYNEQFF
TRBV5-1,TRBD1,TRBJ1-4,-,TGCGCCAGCAGCCCGGACAGGGTTCAGGAAAAACTGTTTTTT,CASSPDRVQEKLFF
TRBV6-4,-,TRBJ2-3,-,TGTGCCAGCAGTCAAACTCACTACAATACGCAGTATTTT,CASSQTHYNTQYF
TRBV28,TRBD1,TRBJ2-7,-,TGTGCCAGCAGCCAGGGACAGGGGGCAACCTCCTACGAGCAGTACTTC,CASSQGQGATSYEQYF
TRBV5-6,-,TRBJ2-6,-,TGTGCCAGCAGCTTGTGGGGTCTTTCTGGGGCCAACGTCCTGACTTTC,CASSLWGLSGANVLTF
TRBV7-3,TRBD2,TRBJ2-1,-,TGTGCCAGCAAACTAGCGGGAACCAATGAGCAGTTCTTC,CASKLAGTNEQFF
TRBV6-5,-,TRBJ2-7,-,TGTGCCAGCAGAAAAAGGGGATCGGGGTCCTACGAGCAGTACTTC,CASRKRGSGSYEQYF
TRBV18,-,TRBJ1-1,-,TGTGCCAGCTCACCAAGGACGGATCACCAAAACACTGAAGCTTTCTTT,CASSPRTDHQNTEAFF
TRBV6-5,-,TRBJ2-7,-,TGTGCCACCGGGGAGGGGGCCTCCTACGAGCAGTACTTC,CATGEGASYEQYF
TRBV30,-,TRBJ2-2,-,TGTGCCTGGGGAAGCGGTGTCTCGACCGGGGAGCTGTTTTTT,CAWGSGVSTGELFF
TRBV14,TRBD1,TRBJ1-1,-,TGTGCCAGCAGCCTAACAGGGGACACTGAAGCTTTCTTT,CASSLTGDTEAFF
TRBV9,TRBD1,TRBJ1-1,-,TGTGCCAGCAGCCCTACGGGACAGCTGAACACTGAAGCTTTCTTT,CASSPTGQLNTEAFF
TRBV6-1,-,TRBJ2-2,once,TGTGCCAGCCCAAGGGGCGGGAACACCGGGGAGCTGTTTTTT,CASPRGGNTGELFF
TRBV7-9,TRBD2,TRBJ2-2,-,TGTGCCAGCAGCGAGACTAGCCCCACCGGGGAGCTGTTTTTT,CASSETSPTGELFF
TRBV11-2,-,TRBJ2-1,-,TGTGCCAGCAGCTCACAAACCCGACCTGGGGACAATGAGCAGTTCTTC,CASSSQTRPGDNEQFF
TRBV18,-,TRBJ1-6,-,TGTGCCAGCTCACCATCCGGCCTAGCAGGAAATTCACCCCTCCACTTT,CASSPSGLAGNSPLHF
TRBV5-1,TRBD1,TRBJ1-1,-,TGCGCCAGCAGCCTGGGACAGGTGAACACTGAAGCTTTCTTT,CASSLGQVNTEAFF
TRBV6-5,-,TRBJ2-7,-,TGTGCCAGCAGGGATCCGGGGTTTAGAGGCTACGAGCAGTACTTC,CASRDPGFRGYEQYF
TRBV5-1,-,TRBJ2-5,-,TGCGCCAGCAAATCCGGGGAGACCCAGTACTTC,CASKSGETQYF